A single TCR beta chain is shown here with its context. Its target is unknown. Primers included in the PCR were 60 Vbeta and 13 Jbeta primers. Sequencing used immunoSEQ multiplex PCR; TCRdb keeps in-frame clones, though not all of them. The table lists approximately 150,000 clones, roughly 80% of them singletons. This specimen belongs to a study of cytomegalovirus exposure and HLA in healthy donors. General study results and limits: There were some V segments, including TRBV6-2 and TRBV6-3, excluded as indistinguishable. When analyzed later, a missense DCLRE1C variant was found to be linked to TCR beta V- and J-gene trimming. Upon later analysis, HLA-associated TCR beta chains proved more clonally expanded than other, equally common chains.

V lost 5 bases, J lost 5 bases, and 5 bases stayed unmatched. The CDR3 contains 15 residues. The germline CDR1 and CDR2 sequences are SGHRS and YFSETQ. The sample comprised PBMCs. The genes are TRBV5-1 and TRBJ2-3, with 13 nucleotides matching TRBD2. The TCR was taken from a woman aged 25 to 45 in good health and CMV-seropositive. CDR3 bases: TGCGCCAGCAGACTAGCGGGGGGGAAGATAGATACGCAGTATTTT. Protein product: CASRLAGGKIDTQYF. Looking up the rest from reference TRBV5-1 and TRBJ2-3 gives the full variable domain: KAGVTQTPRYLIKTRGQQVTLSCSPISGHRSVSWYQQTPGQGLQFLFEYFSETQRNKGNFPGRFSGRQFSNSRSEMNVSTLELGDSALYLCASRLAGGKIDTQYFGPGTRLTVL.